The sequence of this T cell receptor beta chain was determined in a study of cytomegalovirus exposure and HLA in healthy donors. Notes on this clone: The antigen remains unidentified.

Study results and limitations: Most sequenced TCRs were rare (though some public TCRs occurred in many donors).

Germline V gene sequence: CDR1 SGHTS, CDR2 YDEGEE. CDR3 length: 15 residues. V gave up 0 bases and J gave up 5 bases; unmatched junction bases: 1. Some clones are missing from TCRdb's copy, which holds only in-frame ones; the method was immunoSEQ multiplex PCR. The sample includes more than 80,000 clones, about 85% of them seen just once. The TCR was taken from a woman aged 18 to 35 in good health and CMV-seropositive. The sample comprised PBMCs. The chain couples TRBV5-8 to TRBJ2-5; 13 bases line up with TRBD2. The CDR3: CASSLEGLAGETQYF. The CDR3 nucleotides read TGTGCCAGCAGCTTGGAGGGACTAGCGGGGGAGACCCAGTACTTC.